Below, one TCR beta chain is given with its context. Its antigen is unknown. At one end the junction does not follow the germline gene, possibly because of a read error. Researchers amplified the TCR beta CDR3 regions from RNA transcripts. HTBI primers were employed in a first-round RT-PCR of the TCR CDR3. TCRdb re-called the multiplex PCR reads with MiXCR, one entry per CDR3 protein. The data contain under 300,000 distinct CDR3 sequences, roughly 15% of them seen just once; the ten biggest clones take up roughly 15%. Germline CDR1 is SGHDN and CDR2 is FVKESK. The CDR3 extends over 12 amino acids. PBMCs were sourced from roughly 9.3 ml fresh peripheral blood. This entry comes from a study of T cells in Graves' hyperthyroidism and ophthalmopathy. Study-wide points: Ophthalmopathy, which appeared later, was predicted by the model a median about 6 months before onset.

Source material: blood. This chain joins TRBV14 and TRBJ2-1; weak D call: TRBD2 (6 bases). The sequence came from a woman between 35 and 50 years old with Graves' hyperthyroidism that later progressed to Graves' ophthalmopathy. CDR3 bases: TGTGCCAGCAGCCAAGATCGGGGACTGGGAGTCTTC. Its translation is CASSQDRGLGVF.